The clone carrying this T cell receptor beta chain was found many times. A library of TCRbeta sequences, prepared with unique molecular identifiers, was generated. TCRdb used MiXCR to reprocess the PCR reads, holding one entry per CDR3 protein. Seen here are approximately 400,000 distinct CDR3 sequences, about 11% observed once, and the top ten hold nearly 5.5%. The entry originates in a study of T-cell reconstitution after alpha-beta-depleted transplantation in children. The TCR comes from a human donor who donated a stem cell graft to a child with acute myeloid leukemia. The specimen comprised PBMCs from the stem cell graft donor, sampled from the stem cell graft.

This CDR3 reads CASSGRGLAGETQYF. The CDR3 DNA follows: TGTGCCAGCAGCGGTCGGGGACTAGCGGGAGAGACCCAGTACTTC. V is TRBV5-5 and J is TRBJ2-5; 12 bases line up with TRBD2. Germline V CDR1 and CDR2: SGHKS, YYEKEE (reference sequence). The CDR3 runs to 15 residues. V was clipped by 4 bases and J by 4 bases; unmatched bases: 5.